This TCR beta chain came from a study of T cells after yellow fever vaccination. Turning to the study itself: Any fraction with a low cell number was prepared using SMART-Seq v4 Ultra Low Input. Study-level findings and limits: Abundant bulk-derived clonotypes could contaminate FACS-sorted repertoires.

This clonotype appeared a few times. No antigen is known for it. MiXCR, run by TCRdb on the 5' RACE reads, gives a single entry per CDR3 protein. The table shows more than 65,000 distinct CDR3 sequences, with around 7.7% occurring only once. The CDR3 is 16 residues long. V was clipped by 9 bases and J by 9 bases; unmatched bases: 19. The germline CDR1 and CDR2 sequences are LNHDA and SQIVND (reference sequence). The gene calls are TRBV19 and TRBJ2-7; the match to TRBD2 covers 11 bases. The specimen comprised CD8+ T cells sorted from PBMCs, sampled about 10 days after the first yellow fever vaccination. This receptor was obtained from a young man who received the YFV17D yellow fever vaccine. The CDR3 loop reads CASQPTSGGNPTGQYF. CDR3 coding DNA: TGTGCCAGCCAGCCCACTAGCGGGGGCAACCCTACGGGGCAGTACTTC. Looking up the rest from reference TRBV19 and TRBJ2-7 gives the full variable domain: DGGITQSPKYLFRKEGQNVTLSCEQNLNHDAMYWYRQDPGQGLRLIYYSQIVNDFQKGDIAEGYSVSREKKESFPLTVTSAQKNPTAFYLCASQPTSGGNPTGQYFGPGTRLTVT.